This T cell receptor (beta chain) came from a study of blood T cell repertoires in COVID-19. TCRdb's table, derived via immunoSEQ multiplex PCR, lists solely in-frame clones and lacks some. The sample includes a few hundred thousand clones, over 75% of them seen just once. The CDR3 has 13 amino acids. Germline lookup yields CDR1 SGHNT and CDR2 YENEEA. V dropped 5 bases and J dropped 5; count of bases not matched to a gene: 3. J is TRBJ2-1 and V is TRBV11-3; 7 bases map to TRBD2. The clonotype comes from a woman between 45 and 65 years old who had recovered from COVID-19. The sequenced sample was PBMCs or T cells enriched from blood (not recorded which). The CDR3 DNA reads as TGTGCCAGCAGCGCGGGGGACGACAATGAGCAGTTCTTC. Its protein is CASSAGDDNEQFF.